The 21 T cell receptor beta chains in this list originate from one sample, sequenced in a study of blood T cell repertoires in COVID-19. Repertoires were generated with immunoSEQ multiplex PCR, while TCRdb's copy carries only in-frame clones and drops some. Of about 240,000 clones listed, approximately 80% are singletons. Sequenced: peripheral blood. The receptors come from an elderly woman with acute or convalescent COVID-19.

V is TRBV6-5 and J is TRBJ1-6; 7 nucleotides agree with TRBD1. The J segment lost 8 bases and the V segment lost 8 bases, leaving 12 bases of the junction unmatched. Germline V gene lookup returns CDR1 MNHEY and CDR2 SVGAGI. There are 15 residues in the CDR3. The DNA of the CDR3 is TGTGCCAGCCGAGCGGTACAGGGGTGGGATTCACCCCTCCACTTT. Residues: CASRAVQGWDSPLHF.

The chain uses TRBV7-8 and TRBJ1-4; no firm D call. V lost 5 bases and J 7 bases, leaving 14 bases between the germline ends. Germline V CDR1 and CDR2: SGHVS, FQNEAQ. The CDR3 has 14 amino acids. The CDR3: CASSLRDMGEKLFF. Here the CDR3 DNA reads TGTGCCAGCAGCCTCCGAGACATGGGTGAAAAACTGTTTTTT.

J is TRBJ1-1 and V is TRBV7-3; 8 bases align to TRBD1. This CDR3 contains 14 residues. Germline lookup yields CDR1 SGHTA and CDR2 FQGTGA. V trimming: 5 bases; J trimming: 4 bases; junction bases outside the gene matches: 6. CDR3 protein: CASSPDRASTEAFF. The DNA of the CDR3 is TGTGCCAGCAGCCCGGACAGGGCCAGCACTGAAGCTTTCTTT.

This chain connects TRBV14 to TRBJ2-5; TRBD2 matches at 9 bases. CDR3 length equals 15 residues. Germline trimming cut 4 bases from V and 5 bases from J; bases unmatched to any gene: 8. Germline lookup yields CDR1 SGHDN and CDR2 FVKESK. The DNA of the CDR3 is TGTGCCAGCAGCCGAGCGGGGGGTCCTTTCGAGACCCAGTACTTC. Amino acids: CASSRAGGPFETQYF.

The V and J genes are TRBV7-9 and TRBJ1-1; TRBD1 aligns across 8 bases. Trimming removed 2 bases from V and 12 bases from J; junction bases left unmatched: 8. The CDR3 extends over 13 amino acids. Per germline, CDR1 SEHNR and CDR2 FQNEAQ (reference sequence). This CDR3 reads CASSLSGDRIPFF. CDR3 DNA: TGTGCCAGCAGCTTAAGTGGGGACAGGATACCTTTCTTT.

V usage is TRBV19 and J usage is TRBJ1-2, with 8 bases matching TRBD1. The germline CDR1 and CDR2 sequences are LNHDA and SQIVND (reference sequence). This CDR3 comprises 16 residues. Trimming at V came to 3 bases and at J to 4 bases, leaving 10 bases not matched to a gene. In DNA form, the CDR3 reads TGTGCCAGTAGTATCGCCCCAGGGGGCCAGGGCTATGGCTACACCTTC. Encoded protein: CASSIAPGGQGYGYTF.

Details on this clone: Its ends do not fully match the called genes, so a read error is possible. This chain links TRBV5-1 with TRBJ1-4; TRBD1 matches at 8 bases. The length of the CDR3 is 13 residues. The V gene's germline CDR1 is SGHRS and CDR2 YFSETQ. The CDR3 DNA sequence: TGCGCCAGCAGCTTGGAGGGACCGGGACAGGCTTTGTTT. Amino acid sequence: CASSLEGPGQALF.

The chain has TRBV28 and TRBJ1-6; possible D gene TRBD1, 5 bases. The V gene lost 5 bases and the J gene lost 0 bases, with 14 bases spanning the gap. The CDR3 spans 17 residues. Germline CDR1 reads MDHEN; CDR2 reads SYDVKM. CDR3 loop: CASSRRDGSSYNSPLHF. The CDR3 DNA follows: TGTGCCAGCAGTCGCCGGGACGGGAGCTCCTATAATTCACCCCTCCACTTT.

The chain is built from TRBV11-3 and TRBJ1-5; unclear D gene. The CDR3 spans 15 residues. CDR1 and CDR2 from the germline V gene are SGHNT and YENEEA. V was shortened by 5 bases and J by 2 bases, with 13 bases between the two germline ends. This CDR3 is CASSGRAEGNQPQHF. The CDR3, as DNA: TGTGCCAGCAGCGGGAGGGCAGAAGGCAATCAGCCCCAGCATTTT.

The chain recombines TRBV2 with TRBJ1-2, with TRBD1 as a possible D gene (6 bases). CDR3 length: 14 residues. Germline values: CDR1 SNHLY, CDR2 FYNNEI. Trimming removed 7 bases from V and 3 bases from J, with 15 bases in between. The CDR3 is CASKSGALHYGYTF. The DNA of the CDR3 is TGTGCCAGCAAGTCAGGGGCCTTACACTATGGCTACACCTTC.

This clone was picked up a small number of times. J is TRBJ1-5 and V is TRBV28; TRBD1 matches at 12 bases. The CDR3 is 17 amino acids. Germline CDR1 reads MDHEN; CDR2 reads SYDVKM. V lost 10 bases to trimming and J lost 0 bases; unmatched junction nucleotides: 10. CDR3 amino acids: CAISGTGGSYSNQPQHF. The DNA of the CDR3 is TGTGCCATCTCCGGGACAGGGGGCTCTTATAGCAATCAGCCCCAGCATTTT.

This clone was detected a few times. This chain connects TRBV18 to TRBJ1-4; no clear D. Germline V CDR1 and CDR2: KGHSH, LQKENI. This CDR3 has 15 amino acids. Between the trimmed V and J ends, which lost 2 bases and 5 bases, there was a span of 12 bases. CDR3 residues: CASSPVQTQNEKLFF. As DNA, the CDR3 is TGTGCCAGCTCACCAGTGCAAACGCAGAATGAAAAACTGTTTTTT.

The V and J genes are TRBV28 and TRBJ1-5; perhaps TRBD1 as D (5 bases). V was shortened by 5 bases and J by 4 bases, with 12 bases between the two germline ends. From germline, CDR1 is MDHEN and CDR2 SYDVKM. The CDR3 spans 14 residues. CDR3 residues: CASSTGHLNQPQHF. CDR3 in DNA: TGTGCCAGCAGTACTGGACACCTAAATCAGCCCCAGCATTTT.

This clone was seen only a few times. The chain joins TRBV3-1 (or the pseudogene TRBV3-2) to TRBJ1-1; D is unclear. Germline CDR1 LGHDT, CDR2 YNNKEL (reference sequence). The CDR3 length is 15 residues. The V gene lost 4 bases and the J gene lost 1 base, with 13 bases spanning the gap. The CDR3 reads CASSLRGAANTEAFF. CDR3 DNA sequence: TGTGCCAGCAGCCTCCGGGGAGCTGCGAACACTGAAGCTTTCTTT.

V gene TRBV29-1 combines with J gene TRBJ2-3; 13 bases agree with TRBD2. The CDR3 has 16 amino acids. The V segment lost 7 bases and the J segment 4 bases; nucleotides outside the gene matches: 11. Germline-derived CDR1 and CDR2 are SQVTM and ANQGSEA. The CDR3 sequence: CSALGLAGATADTQYF. The CDR3 bases are TGCAGCGCCCTTGGACTAGCGGGGGCGACGGCAGATACGCAGTATTTT.

The V and J genes are TRBV30 and TRBJ1-3, with 7 bases lining up with TRBD1. V shed 1 base, J shed 7 bases, and the junction held 1 base outside the gene matches. The CDR3 length is 12 residues. CDR1 is GTSNPN and CDR2 is SVGIG in the germline V gene (reference sequence). The CDR3 bases are TGTGCCTGGAGTGCAGGGGGGAACACCATATATTTT. Amino acids: CAWSAGGNTIYF.

The chain joins TRBV5-1 to TRBJ2-7; possibly TRBD1 for D (6 bases). The CDR3 length is 13 residues. CDR1 SGHRS and CDR2 YFSETQ come from the germline V gene. V dropped 4 bases and J dropped 2 bases, with 10 bases sitting between them. The CDR3 here is CASSEHRAYEQYF. The CDR3 nucleotides read TGCGCCAGCAGCGAACACAGGGCCTACGAGCAGTACTTC.

The chain links TRBV6-5 to TRBJ2-7, with 8 bases identical to TRBD2. CDR1 MNHEY and CDR2 SVGAGI come from the germline V gene. The CDR3 has 13 amino acids. V dropped 6 bases and J dropped 7; count of bases not matched to a gene: 8. CDR3 nucleotides: TGTGCCAGCAGCTCACGGGGGGGAGGTGAGCAGTACTTC. This encodes CASSSRGGGEQYF.

The chain employs TRBV28 and TRBJ2-7; 8 bases are a match to TRBD2. This CDR3 is built from 14 residues. J gave up 4 bases and V 6 bases, and 8 bases lay outside the gene matches. CDR1 and CDR2 (germline): MDHEN, SYDVKM. Here the CDR3 DNA reads TGTGCCAGCAGGCCCCCGGGGGGGAGATACGAGCAGTACTTC. It codes for CASRPPGGRYEQYF.

This chain connects TRBV27 to TRBJ1-6; D is unresolved. The germline CDR1 and CDR2 sequences are MNHEY and SMNVEV (reference sequence). Trimming took off 3 bases at V and 7 bases at J, with 7 bases between the two ends. CDR3 length: 13 residues. CDR3 nucleotides: TGTGCCAGCAGTTTCCCGAGGAATTCACCCCTCCACTTT. Encoded protein: CASSFPRNSPLHF.

V usage is TRBV28 and J usage is TRBJ2-5; perhaps TRBD2 as D (6 bases). The V end was cut by 4 bases, the J end by 5 bases, with 14 bases between. This CDR3 spans 14 amino acids. The germline V gene has CDR1 MDHEN and CDR2 SYDVKM. The CDR3 DNA reads TGTGCCAGCAGTTGGGCGGGGACCGGGGAGACCCAGTACTTC. Protein product: CASSWAGTGETQYF.